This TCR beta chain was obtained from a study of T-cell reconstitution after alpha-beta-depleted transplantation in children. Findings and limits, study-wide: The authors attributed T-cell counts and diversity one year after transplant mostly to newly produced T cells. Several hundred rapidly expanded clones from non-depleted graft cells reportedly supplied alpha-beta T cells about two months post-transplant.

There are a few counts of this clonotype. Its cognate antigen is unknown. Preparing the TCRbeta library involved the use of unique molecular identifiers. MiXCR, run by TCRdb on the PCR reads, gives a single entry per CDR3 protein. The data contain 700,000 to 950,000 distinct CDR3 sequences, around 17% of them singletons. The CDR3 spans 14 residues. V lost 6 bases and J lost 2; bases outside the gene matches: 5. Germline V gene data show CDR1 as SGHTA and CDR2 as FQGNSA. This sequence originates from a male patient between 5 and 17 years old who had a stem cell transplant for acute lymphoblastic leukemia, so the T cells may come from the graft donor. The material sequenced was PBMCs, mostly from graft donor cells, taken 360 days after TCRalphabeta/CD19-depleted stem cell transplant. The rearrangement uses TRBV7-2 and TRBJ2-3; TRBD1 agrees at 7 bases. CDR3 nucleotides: TGTGCCAGCAGGGTGACAGGGATCACAGATACGCAGTATTTT. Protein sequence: CASRVTGITDTQYF. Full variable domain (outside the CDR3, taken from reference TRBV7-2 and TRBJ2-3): GAGVSQSPSNKVTEKGKDVELRCDPISGHTALYWYRQSLGQGLEFLIYFQGNSAPDKSGLPSDRFSAERTGGSVSTLTIQRTQQEDSAVYLCASRVTGITDTQYFGPGTRLTVL.